Presented here are 10 T cell receptor beta chains from one specimen sequenced in a study of early T cells in non-severe SARS-CoV-2 infection. Each CDR3 protein gets one entry after TCRdb re-called the 5' RACE reads with MiXCR. The sample carries about 59,000 distinct CDR3 sequences, approximately 13% recorded once. The sequenced sample was whole blood, obtained at baseline. The origin of the receptors is an adult who was a healthcare worker with PCR-confirmed SARS-CoV-2 infection or an uninfected control (not recorded which).

The chain has TRBV7-9 and TRBJ2-3; possible D gene TRBD2, 5 bases. Per the germline V gene, CDR1 is SEHNR and CDR2 is FQNEAQ (reference sequence). The CDR3 sequence is 15 residues long. Trimming stripped 4 bases from V and 2 bases from J, with 13 bases between. The CDR3 loop reads CASSSTSGFTDTQYF. DNA for the CDR3: TGTGCCAGCAGCTCCACCAGCGGTTTCACAGATACGCAGTATTTT.

This clonotype was counted a few times. J is TRBJ2-6 and V is TRBV29-1; 11 nucleotides align to TRBD1. There are 17 residues in the CDR3. Germline V gene sequence: CDR1 SQVTM, CDR2 ANQGSEA. Trimming took 4 bases from V and 1 from J; bases not matched to a gene: 6. As DNA, the CDR3 is TGCAGCGTTGCTACCGGGACAGGGGGTTCTGGGGCCAACGTCCTGACTTTC. This codes for CSVATGTGGSGANVLTF.

The chain has TRBV20-1 and TRBJ1-3; D call uncertain. Germline CDR1 is DFQATT and CDR2 is SNEGSKA (reference sequence). This CDR3 has 12 amino acids. The germline V and J ends were trimmed by 3 bases and 4 bases, with 7 bases remaining between them. CDR3 DNA: TGCAGTGCTAGCCGTTACGGAAACACCATATATTTT. It translates to CSASRYGNTIYF.

This clonotype has more than one count but fewer than ten. This rearrangement joins TRBV19 to TRBJ2-2, with 7 bases lining up with TRBD2. Trimming removed 6 bases from V and 6 bases from J; junction bases left unmatched: 7. The CDR3 consists of 14 residues. Per the germline V gene, CDR1 is LNHDA and CDR2 is SQIVND (reference sequence). The DNA of the CDR3 is TGTGCCAGTAGATACAGCGGGGCCCCCGGGGAGCTGTTTTTT. It translates to CASRYSGAPGELFF.

V gene TRBV6-2 or TRBV6-3 combines with J gene TRBJ1-5; maybe TRBD1 (6 bases). The CDR3 consists of 15 residues. The V end was cut by 4 bases, the J end by 7 bases, with 17 bases between. Germline V gene sequence: CDR1 MNHEY, CDR2 SVGEGT. CDR3 amino acids: CASSWFNRAEQPQHF. The CDR3 DNA follows: TGTGCCAGCAGTTGGTTCAACAGGGCAGAACAGCCCCAGCATTTT.

This clonotype showed up just a few times. The rearrangement uses TRBV29-1 and TRBJ1-2; 7 positions match TRBD1. Trimming took 7 bases from V and 5 from J; bases not matched to a gene: 4. This CDR3 is built from 11 residues. Germline V gene lookup returns CDR1 SQVTM and CDR2 ANQGSEA. The CDR3 bases are TGCAGCGCCGGGGGACAGTATGGCTACACCTTC. The encoded protein is CSAGGQYGYTF.

The rearrangement joins TRBV3-1 to TRBJ1-2; 10 positions agree with TRBD1. Per the germline V gene, CDR1 is LGHDT and CDR2 is YNNKEL (reference sequence). The length of the CDR3 is 18 residues. Losses at the gene ends were 0 bases for V and 0 bases for J; bases not matched to a gene: 7. The CDR3 nucleotides are TGTGCCAGCAGCCAAGATCGGGGACAGGGGACCGCTAACTATGGCTACACCTTC. This codes for CASSQDRGQGTANYGYTF.

This clonotype was seen ten or more times. The chain joins TRBV7-2 to TRBJ1-1; D not certain. This CDR3 is built from 13 residues. With 5 bases removed from V and 0 bases from J, the gap between germline ends came to 7 bases. Germline V lookup: CDR1 SGHTA, CDR2 FQGNSA. CDR3 protein: CASSPRLNTEAFF. CDR3 nucleotides: TGTGCCAGCAGCCCGCGACTGAACACTGAAGCTTTCTTT.

This clonotype was recorded a few times. The rearrangement uses TRBV6-5 and TRBJ1-3; perhaps TRBD1 as D (6 bases). This CDR3 has 10 amino acids. Germline CDR1 is MNHEY and CDR2 is SVGAGI. V gave up 11 bases and J gave up 6 bases, with 8 bases separating them. DNA of the CDR3: TGTGCCGTGGGGGCAAACACCATATATTTT. Translating it yields CAVGANTIYF.

This clonotype was counted between two and nine times. The V call is TRBV10-1, the J call TRBJ2-7; D gene unclear. The germline V and J ends were trimmed by 0 bases and 7 bases, with 10 bases remaining between them. The germline V gene has CDR1 WNHNN and CDR2 SYGVQD (reference sequence). This CDR3 comprises 13 residues. The CDR3 sequence is CASSESLEREQYF. The CDR3 DNA sequence: TGCGCCAGCAGTGAGTCGTTAGAGCGAGAGCAGTACTTC.